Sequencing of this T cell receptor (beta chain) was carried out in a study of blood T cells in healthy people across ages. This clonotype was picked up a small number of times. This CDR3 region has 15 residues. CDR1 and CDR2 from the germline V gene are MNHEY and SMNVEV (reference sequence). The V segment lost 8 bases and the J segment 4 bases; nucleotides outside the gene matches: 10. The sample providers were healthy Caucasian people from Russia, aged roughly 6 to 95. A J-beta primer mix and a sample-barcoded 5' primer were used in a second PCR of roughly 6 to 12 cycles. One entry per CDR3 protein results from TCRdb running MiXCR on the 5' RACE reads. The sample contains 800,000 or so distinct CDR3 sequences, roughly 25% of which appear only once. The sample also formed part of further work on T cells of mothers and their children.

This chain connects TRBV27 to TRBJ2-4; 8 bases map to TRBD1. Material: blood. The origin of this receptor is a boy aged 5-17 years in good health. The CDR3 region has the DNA TGTGCCAGCGGGTCCCCGGGACAGGAAAAAAACATTCAGTACTTC. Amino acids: CASGSPGQEKNIQYF.